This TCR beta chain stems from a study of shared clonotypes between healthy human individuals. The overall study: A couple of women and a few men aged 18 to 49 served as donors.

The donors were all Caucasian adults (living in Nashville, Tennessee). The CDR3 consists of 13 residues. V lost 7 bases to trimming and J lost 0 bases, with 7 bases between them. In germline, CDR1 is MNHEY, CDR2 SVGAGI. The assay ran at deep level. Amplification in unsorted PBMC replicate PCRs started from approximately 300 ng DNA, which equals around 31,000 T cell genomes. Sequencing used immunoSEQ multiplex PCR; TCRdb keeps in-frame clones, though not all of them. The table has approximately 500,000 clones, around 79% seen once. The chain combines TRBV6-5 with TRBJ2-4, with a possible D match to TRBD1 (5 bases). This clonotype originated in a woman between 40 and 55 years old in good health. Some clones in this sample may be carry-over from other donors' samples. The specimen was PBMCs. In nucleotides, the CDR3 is TGTGCCAGCAAGGGGTTAGCCAAAAACATTCAGTACTTC. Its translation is CASKGLAKNIQYF.